Listed below are T cell receptor beta chains from one sample, sequenced in a study of blood T cells in healthy people across ages. TCRdb passed the 5' RACE reads through MiXCR, listing each CDR3 protein once. The sample consists of 1,300,000 or so distinct CDR3 sequences, around 59% of them appearing once. Input material: blood. The receptors stem from a man younger than 35 in good health. CDR3s include the opening cysteine and the closing phenylalanine or tryptophan. Fields, in order: clone size, D gene, V gene, J gene, CDR3 protein, CDR3 DNA. The D gene is left open where the match is weak. Expanded clones are given a class, and other clones once, few, many or no size at all.

-	-	TRBV7-2	TRBJ2-5	CASSRPFLEPQETQYF	TGTGCCAGCAGCCGACCCTTTCTGGAGCCACAAGAGACCCAGTACTTC
-	-	TRBV10-3	TRBJ2-7	CAISERLSKADYEQYF	TGTGCCATCAGTGAGAGACTGAGTAAGGCCGATTACGAGCAGTACTTC
-	-	TRBV29-1	TRBJ1-1	CSVVHENTEAFF	TGCAGCGTTGTCCATGAGAACACTGAAGCTTTCTTT
few	-	TRBV27	TRBJ2-7	CASSLSKGYEQYF	TGTGCCAGCAGTTTATCCAAGGGTTACGAGCAGTACTTC
few	-	TRBV12-3/TRBV12-4	TRBJ1-1	CASNTGLVTEAFF	TGTGCCAGCAATACAGGGTTGGTCACTGAAGCTTTCTTT
-	-	TRBV4-2	TRBJ2-5	CASSQEGGLKTQYF	TGTGCCAGCAGCCAAGAGGGGGGGCTCAAGACCCAGTACTTC
-	-	TRBV10-3	TRBJ2-3	CAVSEPIGGTPSTDTQYF	TGTGCCGTCAGTGAGCCAATTGGGGGGACACCTAGCACAGATACGCAGTATTTT
-	TRBD1	TRBV27	TRBJ1-2	CAGSPGGDSGYTF	TGTGCCGGCAGTCCGGGAGGGGACAGTGGCTACACCTTC
few	-	TRBV7-2	TRBJ2-7	CASSLAYQNSYEQYF	TGTGCCAGCAGCTTAGCGTACCAAAACTCCTACGAGCAGTACTTC
-	-	TRBV15	TRBJ2-1	CATSRAGSSYNEQFF	TGTGCCACCAGCAGAGCCGGGAGCTCCTACAATGAGCAGTTCTTC